This is a list of T cell receptor beta chains from one sample in a study of blood T cell repertoires in COVID-19. Profiled with immunoSEQ multiplex PCR; TCRdb holds only in-frame clones, not every one. The table lists about 170,000 clones, more than 60% of them singletons. The sequenced material came from peripheral blood. Receptor source: an older man with acute or convalescent COVID-19. The CDR3 runs from the conserved cysteine through the conserved F or W. Each record gives: V gene, clone size, D gene, J gene, CDR3 protein, CDR3 DNA. D genes are given only for firm matches. Only some rows state a clone size, as once, few, many or a class for expanded clones.

v_gene: TRBV11-1
abundance: once
d_gene: TRBD2
j_gene: TRBJ2-7
CDR3aa: CASSPRASGSYEQYF
CDR3nt: TGTGCCAGCAGCCCCCGGGCTAGCGGGAGCTACGAGCAGTACTTC

v_gene: TRBV30
abundance: .
d_gene: .
j_gene: TRBJ1-5
CDR3aa: CAWSQGTGSNQPQHF
CDR3nt: TGTGCCTGGAGCCAGGGAACAGGGAGCAATCAGCCCCAGCATTTT

v_gene: TRBV2
abundance: few
d_gene: .
j_gene: TRBJ2-7
CDR3aa: CASSGDSYEQYF
CDR3nt: TGTGCCAGCAGTGGGGACTCATACGAGCAGTACTTC

v_gene: TRBV6-4
abundance: .
d_gene: .
j_gene: TRBJ1-2
CDR3aa: CASSRSGGDYGYTF
CDR3nt: TGTGCCAGCAGTCGCTCGGGGGGGGATTATGGCTACACCTTC

v_gene: TRBV7-9
abundance: .
d_gene: .
j_gene: TRBJ2-3
CDR3aa: CASSSLGDTQYF
CDR3nt: TGTGCCAGCAGCTCCCTCGGGGATACGCAGTATTTT

v_gene: TRBV18
abundance: .
d_gene: TRBD1
j_gene: TRBJ2-7
CDR3aa: CASSPQGQGDSEQYF
CDR3nt: TGTGCCAGCTCACCACAAGGACAGGGGGACTCAGAGCAGTACTTC

v_gene: TRBV7-2
abundance: .
d_gene: TRBD2
j_gene: TRBJ2-7
CDR3aa: CASSEGLAGSYEQYF
CDR3nt: TGTGCCAGCAGCGAAGGACTAGCGGGGTCCTACGAGCAGTACTTC

v_gene: TRBV19
abundance: .
d_gene: TRBD2
j_gene: TRBJ2-5
CDR3aa: CASSIVGTSGRGETQYF
CDR3nt: TGTGCCAGTAGTATAGTAGGGACTAGCGGGAGGGGAGAGACCCAGTACTTC

v_gene: TRBV18
abundance: .
d_gene: TRBD2
j_gene: TRBJ2-7
CDR3aa: CASSPFGSGRVTYEQYF
CDR3nt: TGTGCCAGCTCACCATTCGGTAGCGGGAGGGTTACCTACGAGCAGTACTTC

v_gene: TRBV5-4
abundance: .
d_gene: TRBD2
j_gene: TRBJ2-5
CDR3aa: CASSFSSGGFETQYF
CDR3nt: TGTGCCAGCAGCTTCTCTAGCGGGGGTTTTGAGACCCAGTACTTC

v_gene: TRBV30
abundance: .
d_gene: .
j_gene: TRBJ2-1
CDR3aa: CAWSVAGEQFF
CDR3nt: TGTGCCTGGAGTGTAGCAGGGGAGCAGTTCTTC

v_gene: TRBV11-3
abundance: .
d_gene: .
j_gene: TRBJ1-1
CDR3aa: CASSLDLTTEAFF
CDR3nt: TGTGCCAGCAGCTTAGATCTAACCACTGAAGCTTTCTTT

v_gene: TRBV27
abundance: few
d_gene: TRBD1
j_gene: TRBJ1-6
CDR3aa: CASRPGTGYSPLHF
CDR3nt: TGTGCCAGCAGACCCGGGACAGGTTATTCACCCCTCCACTTT

v_gene: TRBV5-5
abundance: .
d_gene: .
j_gene: TRBJ2-5
CDR3aa: CASSTDIQETQYF
CDR3nt: TGTGCCAGCAGCACCGACATCCAAGAGACCCAGTACTTC

v_gene: TRBV7-2
abundance: .
d_gene: .
j_gene: TRBJ2-6
CDR3aa: CASSSGTYNVLTF
CDR3nt: TGTGCCAGCAGCTCCGGGACATACAACGTCCTGACTTTC

v_gene: TRBV10-2
abundance: few
d_gene: .
j_gene: TRBJ1-1
CDR3aa: CASSWGEEAFF
CDR3nt: TGCGCCAGCAGTTGGGGGGAAGAAGCTTTCTTT

v_gene: TRBV9
abundance: .
d_gene: .
j_gene: TRBJ2-7
CDR3aa: CASGLEAYEQYF
CDR3nt: TGTGCCAGCGGTCTAGAAGCCTACGAGCAGTACTTC

v_gene: TRBV18
abundance: few
d_gene: TRBD2
j_gene: TRBJ2-1
CDR3aa: CASSPLVSGGADEQFF
CDR3nt: TGTGCCAGCTCACCACTTGTGAGCGGGGGGGCCGATGAGCAGTTCTTC

v_gene: TRBV10-3
abundance: .
d_gene: .
j_gene: TRBJ2-3
CDR3aa: CAIGAPSADTQYF
CDR3nt: TGTGCCATCGGGGCTCCGAGTGCAGATACGCAGTATTTT

v_gene: TRBV29-1
abundance: .
d_gene: .
j_gene: TRBJ1-1
CDR3aa: CSVDQGKETEAFF
CDR3nt: TGCAGCGTTGATCAGGGGAAGGAGACTGAAGCTTTCTTT

v_gene: TRBV27
abundance: once
d_gene: .
j_gene: TRBJ1-5
CDR3aa: CASSATDSNQPQHF
CDR3nt: TGTGCCAGCAGCGCTACAGATAGCAATCAGCCCCAGCATTTT

v_gene: TRBV6-5
abundance: .
d_gene: TRBD1
j_gene: TRBJ1-5
CDR3aa: CASSYSQGQQPQHF
CDR3nt: TGTGCCAGCAGTTACTCACAGGGGCAACAGCCCCAGCATTTT

v_gene: TRBV28
abundance: .
d_gene: .
j_gene: TRBJ2-3
CDR3aa: CASSSTLPASTDTQYF
CDR3nt: TGTGCCAGCAGTTCAACCCTCCCCGCTTCTACGGATACGCAGTATTTT

v_gene: TRBV15
abundance: .
d_gene: .
j_gene: TRBJ1-6
CDR3aa: CATSRGNGGNSPLHF
CDR3nt: TGTGCCACCAGCAGAGGTAACGGAGGTAATTCACCCCTCCACTTT

v_gene: TRBV11-2
abundance: once
d_gene: .
j_gene: TRBJ2-7
CDR3aa: CASSLVRAYEQYF
CDR3nt: TGTGCCAGCAGCTTAGTGCGGGCCTACGAGCAGTACTTC

v_gene: TRBV5-8
abundance: .
d_gene: .
j_gene: TRBJ2-3
CDR3aa: CASSLGQGGVDTQYF
CDR3nt: TGTGCCAGCAGCTTGGGTCAGGGCGGCGTAGATACGCAGTATTTT

v_gene: TRBV25-1
abundance: .
d_gene: .
j_gene: TRBJ1-6
CDR3aa: CASSERGKSPLHF
CDR3nt: TGTGCCAGCAGTGAACGGGGGAAATCACCCCTCCACTTT

v_gene: TRBV11-2
abundance: .
d_gene: TRBD2
j_gene: TRBJ2-1
CDR3aa: CASSLDLAAYNEQFF
CDR3nt: TGTGCCAGCAGCTTAGATCTAGCGGCTTACAATGAGCAGTTCTTC

v_gene: TRBV5-4
abundance: .
d_gene: .
j_gene: TRBJ1-4
CDR3aa: CASSLDREDEKLFF
CDR3nt: TGTGCCAGCAGCTTGGATAGGGAGGATGAAAAACTGTTTTTT

v_gene: TRBV11-2
abundance: .
d_gene: .
j_gene: TRBJ1-1
CDR3aa: CASSLAAGTAFF
CDR3nt: TGTGCCAGCAGCTTAGCGGCGGGGACAGCTTTCTTT

v_gene: TRBV5-8
abundance: .
d_gene: .
j_gene: TRBJ1-1
CDR3aa: CASSLVTRNTEAFF
CDR3nt: TGTGCCAGCAGCTTGGTAACAAGGAACACTGAAGCTTTCTTT

v_gene: TRBV5-6
abundance: .
d_gene: TRBD1
j_gene: TRBJ1-5
CDR3aa: CASSLRTGASNQPQHF
CDR3nt: TGTGCCAGCAGCTTGAGGACAGGAGCTAGCAATCAGCCCCAGCATTTT

v_gene: TRBV19
abundance: .
d_gene: .
j_gene: TRBJ2-3
CDR3aa: CASSSGRDTDTQYF
CDR3nt: TGTGCCAGTAGTAGCGGGCGAGACACAGATACGCAGTATTTT

v_gene: TRBV6-5
abundance: .
d_gene: TRBD2
j_gene: TRBJ2-1
CDR3aa: CASSYAVLAGAQFF
CDR3nt: TGTGCCAGCAGTTACGCGGTACTAGCGGGAGCGCAGTTCTTC

v_gene: TRBV24-1
abundance: .
d_gene: .
j_gene: TRBJ2-7
CDR3aa: CATSDRPRGKVSDEQYF
CDR3nt: TGTGCCACCAGTGACCGTCCCAGGGGAAAGGTGTCTGACGAGCAGTACTTC

v_gene: TRBV10-3
abundance: .
d_gene: .
j_gene: TRBJ2-3
CDR3aa: CAISSVDTQYF
CDR3nt: TGTGCCATCAGTTCAGTAGATACGCAGTATTTT

v_gene: TRBV6-5
abundance: .
d_gene: .
j_gene: TRBJ2-7
CDR3aa: CASSTSTSPYEQYF
CDR3nt: TGTGCCAGCAGTACTAGCACAAGCCCCTACGAGCAGTACTTC

v_gene: TRBV18
abundance: .
d_gene: .
j_gene: TRBJ1-5
CDR3aa: CASSPRSGDNQPQHF
CDR3nt: TGTGCCAGCTCACCACGTTCGGGGGACAATCAGCCCCAGCATTTT

v_gene: TRBV11-3
abundance: few
d_gene: .
j_gene: TRBJ2-3
CDR3aa: CASSSSSGGRTDTQYF
CDR3nt: TGTGCCAGCAGCTCGTCTAGTGGTGGCCGGACAGATACGCAGTATTTT

v_gene: TRBV28
abundance: few
d_gene: .
j_gene: TRBJ1-2
CDR3aa: CASSSTVTNYGYTF
CDR3nt: TGTGCCAGCAGTTCGACAGTTACTAACTATGGCTACACCTTC

v_gene: TRBV5-1
abundance: once
d_gene: .
j_gene: TRBJ2-3
CDR3aa: CASLEEGADTQYF
CDR3nt: TGCGCCAGCCTGGAAGAGGGGGCAGATACGCAGTATTTT

v_gene: TRBV4-1
abundance: once
d_gene: .
j_gene: TRBJ1-5
CDR3aa: CASSQDGGNQPQHF
CDR3nt: TGCGCCAGCAGCCAAGATGGGGGCAACCAGCCCCAGCATTTT

v_gene: TRBV6-5
abundance: few
d_gene: .
j_gene: TRBJ2-7
CDR3aa: CASALGRGYEQYF
CDR3nt: TGTGCCAGCGCCCTCGGGCGGGGCTACGAGCAGTACTTC

v_gene: TRBV18
abundance: .
d_gene: .
j_gene: TRBJ1-2
CDR3aa: CASSRQPNYGYTF
CDR3nt: TGTGCCAGCTCGCGACAGCCTAACTATGGCTACACCTTC

v_gene: TRBV5-4
abundance: .
d_gene: TRBD1
j_gene: TRBJ2-3
CDR3aa: CASSLGGGRIPSTDTQYF
CDR3nt: TGTGCCAGCAGCTTGGGAGGGGGCCGTATACCTAGCACAGATACGCAGTATTTT

v_gene: TRBV27
abundance: .
d_gene: TRBD2
j_gene: TRBJ2-1
CDR3aa: CASSLGSGSSYNEQFF
CDR3nt: TGTGCCAGCAGTTTGGGTAGCGGGAGCTCCTACAATGAGCAGTTCTTC

v_gene: TRBV11-3
abundance: .
d_gene: TRBD1
j_gene: TRBJ2-2
CDR3aa: CASSPPGTGTNTGELFF
CDR3nt: TGTGCCAGCAGCCCCCCCGGGACAGGGACGAACACCGGGGAGCTGTTTTTT

v_gene: TRBV30
abundance: .
d_gene: .
j_gene: TRBJ2-6
CDR3aa: CAWSGGGSGANVLTF
CDR3nt: TGTGCCTGGAGTGGAGGGGGCTCTGGGGCCAACGTCCTGACTTTC

v_gene: TRBV9
abundance: .
d_gene: TRBD1
j_gene: TRBJ1-3
CDR3aa: CASSVDGQGINTIYF
CDR3nt: TGTGCCAGCAGCGTAGACGGACAGGGGATAAACACCATATATTTT

v_gene: TRBV6-1
abundance: many
d_gene: .
j_gene: TRBJ2-7
CDR3aa: CASSEGGSTPGEQYF
CDR3nt: TGTGCCAGCAGTGAGGGGGGTAGCACTCCAGGGGAGCAGTACTTC

v_gene: TRBV25-1
abundance: .
d_gene: .
j_gene: TRBJ2-1
CDR3aa: CASSEFQGSPSRGEQFF
CDR3nt: TGTGCCAGCAGTGAATTTCAGGGGTCCCCTTCCCGCGGGGAGCAGTTCTTC

v_gene: TRBV4-1
abundance: .
d_gene: .
j_gene: TRBJ2-7
CDR3aa: CASSQDAGLIYEQYF
CDR3nt: TGCGCCAGCAGCCAAGACGCAGGGCTCATCTACGAGCAGTACTTC

v_gene: TRBV6-1
abundance: once
d_gene: TRBD1
j_gene: TRBJ2-5
CDR3aa: CASSGGTGGIRETQYF
CDR3nt: TGTGCCAGCAGTGGAGGGACAGGGGGCATACGGGAGACCCAGTACTTC